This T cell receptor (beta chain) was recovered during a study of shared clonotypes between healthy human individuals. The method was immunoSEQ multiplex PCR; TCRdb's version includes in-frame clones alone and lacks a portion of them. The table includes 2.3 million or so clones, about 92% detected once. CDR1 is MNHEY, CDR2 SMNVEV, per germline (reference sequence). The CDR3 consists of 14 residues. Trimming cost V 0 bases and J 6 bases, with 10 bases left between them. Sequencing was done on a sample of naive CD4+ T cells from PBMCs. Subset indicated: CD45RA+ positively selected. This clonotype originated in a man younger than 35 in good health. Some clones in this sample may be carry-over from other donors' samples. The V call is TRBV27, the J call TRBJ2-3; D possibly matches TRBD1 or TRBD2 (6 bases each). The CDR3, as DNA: TGTGCCAGCAGTTTATCATGGGGGGCGGATACGCAGTATTTT. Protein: CASSLSWGADTQYF.